These T cell receptor beta chains were read from a single sample in a study of blood T cells in healthy people across ages. In TCRdb, the 5' RACE reads were re-called with MiXCR into one record per CDR3 protein. The sample yields hundreds of thousands of distinct CDR3 sequences, approximately 50% seen once. The sequencing sample was made of blood. The receptor source for this set is a woman aged 60 to 75 in good health. Both conserved end residues are part of each CDR3. The D gene is left open where the match is weak. The size field is filled for only some rows; it gives once, few, many or a size class.

j_call clone_size v_call d_call cdr3_aa cdr3_nt
TRBJ2-7 . TRBV29-1 . CSVSGGSGEQYF TGCAGCGTTTCTGGTGGGAGTGGCGAGCAGTACTTC
TRBJ1-2 few TRBV3-1 . CASSRRDTPFGGYTF TGTGCCAGCAGCCGTCGGGACACACCCTTCGGTGGCTACACCTTC
TRBJ2-3 . TRBV11-3 . CASSFLVTDTQYF TGTGCCAGCAGCTTCCTAGTAACCGATACGCAGTATTTT
TRBJ2-1 few TRBV29-1 TRBD2 CSVESRLAGGRGNEQFF TGCAGCGTTGAATCCCGGCTAGCGGGAGGCAGGGGCAATGAGCAGTTCTTC
TRBJ1-1 . TRBV29-1 . CSTEMGVAEAFF TGCAGCACCGAAATGGGGGTGGCTGAAGCTTTCTTT
TRBJ2-1 once TRBV20-1 TRBD2 CSAKPAGGPLNEQFF TGCAGTGCCAAGCCAGCGGGAGGGCCCTTAAATGAGCAGTTCTTC
TRBJ2-7 few TRBV20-1 . CSASNGTSYEQYF TGCAGTGCTAGTAACGGGACCTCCTACGAGCAGTACTTC
TRBJ2-7 few TRBV29-1 . CSVVVQVRDEQYF TGCAGCGTTGTGGTGCAGGTCCGGGACGAGCAGTACTTC
TRBJ1-2 few TRBV29-1 . CSVAGVGGYGYTF TGCAGCGTTGCAGGGGTCGGTGGCTATGGCTACACCTTC
TRBJ2-3 . TRBV20-1 . CSAKLAPGADTQYF TGCAGTGCTAAACTAGCCCCGGGAGCAGATACGCAGTATTTT
TRBJ2-2 . TRBV7-2 TRBD1 CASSSWTGKSGELFF TGTGCCAGCAGCTCCTGGACAGGAAAGTCCGGGGAGCTGTTTTTT
TRBJ2-1 . TRBV27 TRBD2 CASSFRLAGNNEQFF TGTGCCAGCAGTTTCAGACTAGCGGGAAACAATGAGCAGTTCTTC
TRBJ2-5 . TRBV6-2/TRBV6-3 . CASKDSGETQYF TGTGCCAGCAAGGACAGTGGAGAGACCCAGTACTTC
TRBJ2-7 . TRBV7-2 . CASSAGGYEQYF TGTGCCAGCAGCGCCGGGGGCTACGAGCAGTACTTC
TRBJ2-7 many TRBV4-3 . CASSQSLGSGEQYF TGCGCCAGCAGCCAGTCTCTCGGGAGCGGCGAGCAGTACTTC
TRBJ2-5 . TRBV7-2 TRBD1 CASSLVGTGGEETQYF TGTGCCAGCAGCTTAGTAGGGACAGGGGGGGAAGAGACCCAGTACTTC
TRBJ2-1 many TRBV7-2 . CASSVWGNEQFF TGTGCCAGCAGCGTCTGGGGCAATGAGCAGTTCTTC
TRBJ2-3 . TRBV5-6 TRBD1 CASSLQQGAGTDTQYF TGTGCCAGCAGCTTGCAGCAGGGGGCTGGCACAGATACGCAGTATTTT
TRBJ1-1 . TRBV27 . CASSLSFSGAEAFF TGTGCCAGCAGTTTATCTTTTTCTGGGGCTGAAGCTTTCTTT
TRBJ2-7 few TRBV4-3 TRBD1 CASSQDPDRGSYEQYF TGCGCCAGCAGCCAAGACCCTGACAGGGGCTCCTACGAGCAGTACTTC
TRBJ2-6 few TRBV7-9 TRBD2 CASSSRGGPSGANVLTF TGTGCCAGCAGCTCCCGGGGGGGACCCTCTGGGGCCAACGTCCTGACTTTC
TRBJ1-5 . TRBV10-3 TRBD1 CAISDLGQGSQPQHF TGTGCCATCAGCGACCTGGGACAGGGTAGCCAGCCCCAGCATTTT
TRBJ2-5 few TRBV20-1 . CSASSGEETQYF TGCAGTGCTAGTTCAGGGGAAGAGACCCAGTACTTC
TRBJ1-1 . TRBV4-3 . CASSQDPYSAGRDTEAFF TGCGCCAGCAGCCAAGATCCCTATTCCGCAGGGAGGGACACTGAAGCTTTCTTT
TRBJ1-2 . TRBV29-1 . CSVERRDAGYTF TGCAGCGTTGAACGGAGGGATGCGGGCTACACCTTC
TRBJ2-1 . TRBV14 TRBD2 CASSQLSGSWNEQFF TGTGCCAGCAGCCAACTTAGCGGGAGTTGGAATGAGCAGTTCTTC
TRBJ2-7 few TRBV24-1 . CATSGGHNEQYF TGTGCCACCAGTGGGGGCCACAACGAGCAGTACTTC